The sequence of this TCR beta chain was determined in a study of blood T cell repertoires in COVID-19. The overall study: T cells, B-cell-depleted T cells, or PBMCs provided the cDNA or gDNA that served as material.

Produced via immunoSEQ multiplex PCR; TCRdb's table is partial and in-frame only. Here the sample spans about 360,000 clones, 85% to 90% being singletons. The CDR3 length is 10 residues. The germline V gene has CDR1 MNHNY and CDR2 SVGAGI (reference sequence). The receptor was derived from a human donor in a cohort sampled during active COVID-19. Sequenced sample: peripheral blood. The chain employs TRBV6-6 and TRBJ1-1, with D perhaps TRBD1 (6 bases). The CDR3 sequence is CAPTGPEAFF. The CDR3 DNA follows: TGTGCACCCACAGGGCCTGAAGCTTTCTTT.